This T cell receptor beta chain is from a study of blood T cell repertoires in COVID-19. Study in general: Some COVID-19 samples were acute and others convalescent; all came from the United States, Italy and Spain.

The CDR3 consists of 16 residues. Trimming cost V 3 bases and J 0 bases; bases outside gene matches: 3. The germline V gene encodes CDR1 SEHNR and CDR2 FQNEAQ (reference sequence). Libraries were prepared by immunoSEQ multiplex PCR; TCRdb keeps only in-frame clonotypes and omits some of them. Of approximately 140,000 clones in the sample, 70% to 90% were seen once. This clone occurred once. This sequence was found in a man between 65 and 79 years old with acute or convalescent COVID-19. The sample consisted of peripheral blood. The genes are TRBV7-9 and TRBJ2-2, with TRBD1 matching over 8 bases. CDR3 region: CASSFGTGPNTGELFF. The CDR3 bases are TGTGCCAGCAGCTTCGGGACAGGACCGAACACCGGGGAGCTGTTTTTT. The whole variable domain, filled in from reference TRBV7-9 and TRBJ2-2, reads DTGVSQNPRHKITKRGQNVTFRCDPISEHNRLYWYRQTLGQGPEFLTYFQNEAQLEKSRLLSDRFSAERPKGSFSTLEIQRTEQGDSAMYLCASSFGTGPNTGELFFGEGSRLTVL.